The rows below give T cell receptor beta chains drawn from one sample of a study of T cells in Graves' hyperthyroidism and ophthalmopathy. Via MiXCR, TCRdb re-called the multiplex PCR reads, giving one row per CDR3 protein. The table records roughly 700,000 distinct CDR3 sequences, 12% to 15% of them present only once. What was sequenced was blood. These receptors were collected from a woman under 30 with Graves' hyperthyroidism. The CDR3 runs from the conserved cysteine through the conserved F or W. D genes are given only for firm matches. Clone size is not always given. Where it is, it says once, few, many or a class for expanded clones.

clone_size,v_call,j_call,d_call,cdr3_length,cdr3_nt,cdr3_aa
NA,TRBV24-1,TRBJ2-3,NA,13,TGTGCCACCAGTGATTTGGGCCAGGTGATCCAGTATTTT,CATSDLGQVIQYF
NA,TRBV9,TRBJ2-3,TRBD2,14,TGTGCCAGCAGCGCCGGGACTAGCGAAGATACGCAGTATTTT,CASSAGTSEDTQYF
NA,TRBV9,TRBJ2-1,TRBD2,19,TGTGCCAGCAGCGTTTCACCGGGACTAGCGGGAGTCGGGTACAATGAGCAGTTCTTC,CASSVSPGLAGVGYNEQFF
many,TRBV7-9,TRBJ1-2,TRBD1,14,TGTGCCAGCAGCTTCCCGGACAGGGCGTATGGCTACACCTTC,CASSFPDRAYGYTF
many,TRBV5-8,TRBJ2-2,NA,15,TGTGCCAGCAGCTGGGGCGTCACGGGCACCGGGGAGCTGTTTTTT,CASSWGVTGTGELFF
NA,TRBV15,TRBJ1-4,NA,14,TGTGCCACCAGCAGAGGCCAGGTCGATGAAAAACTGTTTTTT,CATSRGQVDEKLFF
few,TRBV30,TRBJ2-4,NA,19,TGTGCCTGGAGCCCCGAAGCCGGGAGTATTGTAGGAGCCAAAAACATTCAGTACTTC,CAWSPEAGSIVGAKNIQYF
NA,TRBV6-5,TRBJ2-3,NA,15,TGTGCCAGCAGTTACGTCCCTGGGGTGGGGGATACGCAGTATTTT,CASSYVPGVGDTQYF
many,TRBV7-8,TRBJ1-1,NA,15,TGTGCCAGCAGCGTAGACCTTGCTGTGAACACTGAAGCTTTCTTT,CASSVDLAVNTEAFF
few,TRBV7-3,TRBJ2-7,TRBD2,15,TGTGCCAGCAGCCCAAGTCCTAGCGGACCCTACGAGCAGTACTTC,CASSPSPSGPYEQYF
many,TRBV7-6,TRBJ1-1,NA,15,TGTGCCAGCAGCTTAGCACAGGGCCTTAACACTGAAGCTTTCTTT,CASSLAQGLNTEAFF
many,TRBV12-3/TRBV12-4,TRBJ2-7,NA,14,TGTGCCAGCAGTCCCCCCGGGCTCTTCTACGAGCAGTACTTC,CASSPPGLFYEQYF
many,TRBV6-1,TRBJ1-1,NA,14,TGTGCCAGCAGTGAAGGGCGACACAACACTGAAGCTTTCTTT,CASSEGRHNTEAFF
many,TRBV30,TRBJ1-1,NA,12,TGTGCCTGGAGTCCCGGGAGTCCGGAAGCTTTCTTT,CAWSPGSPEAFF
NA,TRBV11-1,TRBJ2-1,TRBD2,15,TGTGCCAGCAGCTTCGGACTAGCGTCAGCGAATGAGCGGTTCTTC,CASSFGLASANERFF
NA,TRBV6-1,TRBJ1-1,TRBD1,14,TGTGCCAGCAGGGGGGACAGGGTGGGTACTGAAGCTTTCTTT,CASRGDRVGTEAFF
NA,TRBV29-1,TRBJ2-3,NA,13,TGCAGCGGTACTACCGGGGACGGGAATACGCAGTATTTT,CSGTTGDGNTQYF
many,TRBV28,TRBJ2-3,TRBD1,18,TGTGCCAGCAGAAGGCAGGGGGCCCCCCGATTGGGCACAGATACGCAGTATTTT,CASRRQGAPRLGTDTQYF
many,TRBV11-2,TRBJ2-7,NA,12,TGTGCCAGCAGCGCCAGTCCCTACGAGCAGTACTTC,CASSASPYEQYF
many,TRBV7-9,TRBJ2-1,TRBD2,11,TGTGCCAGCCAGCGGGGCGGTGAGCAGTTCTTC,CASQRGGEQFF
many,TRBV3-1,TRBJ2-3,NA,15,TGTGCCAGCAGCGACTATGGGGAAACCACAGATACGCAGTATTTT,CASSDYGETTDTQYF
few,TRBV9,TRBJ2-1,NA,18,TGTGCCAGCAGCGTAGAGGGGGGGTCGGGACTAACCTACAATGAGCAGTTCTTC,CASSVEGGSGLTYNEQFF
few,TRBV7-9,TRBJ2-5,NA,14,TGTGCCAGCAGCATCGACAGACGGAGGGAGACCCAGTACTTC,CASSIDRRRETQYF
NA,TRBV4-3,TRBJ2-2,TRBD1,14,TGCGCCAGCAGCCAAGGACAGGGGATCCGGGAGCTGTTTTTT,CASSQGQGIRELFF
many,TRBV2,TRBJ1-5,NA,15,TGTGCCAGCAGCTGGGGACATTATAGCAATCAGCCCCAGCATTTT,CASSWGHYSNQPQHF
many,TRBV30,TRBJ1-1,NA,12,TGTGCCTGGAGGAACAGGAACACTGAAGCTTTCTTT,CAWRNRNTEAFF
many,TRBV28,TRBJ2-7,NA,15,TGTGCCAGCAGTCTATCCAGGGGAAGGACCTACGAGCAGTACTTC,CASSLSRGRTYEQYF
NA,TRBV27,TRBJ1-1,TRBD1,16,TGTGCCAGCAGTTTAATGGGACAGGGTGGGTTCACTGAAGCTTTCTTT,CASSLMGQGGFTEAFF
many,TRBV28,TRBJ2-7,NA,12,TGTGCCAGCAGTATCCTCGGACTGGAGCAGTACTTC,CASSILGLEQYF
few,TRBV6-1,TRBJ2-1,NA,11,TGTGCCAGCACCCTACAGAATGAGCAGTTCTTC,CASTLQNEQFF
many,TRBV30,TRBJ2-4,NA,15,TGTGCCTGGAGTGTGGGAGGTTACGGCAAAAACATTCAGTACTTC,CAWSVGGYGKNIQYF
NA,TRBV20-1,TRBJ2-1,TRBD2,15,TGCAGTGCAAGAAGGACTAGCGGGAGGTACAATGAGCAGTTCTTC,CSARRTSGRYNEQFF
many,TRBV18,TRBJ2-2,NA,14,TGTGCCAGCTCACGGGGAGTGGACACCGGGGAGCTGTTTTTT,CASSRGVDTGELFF
NA,TRBV12-5,TRBJ2-7,TRBD1,18,TGTGCTAGTGCCTCTATATCCGGGACAGGGCCGGGGCGATACGAGCAGTACTTC,CASASISGTGPGRYEQYF
many,TRBV28,TRBJ1-1,TRBD1,16,TGTGCCAGCAGTCATCGGACAGGGAGCTCGGACACTGAAGCTTTCTTT,CASSHRTGSSDTEAFF
many,TRBV29-1,TRBJ2-3,TRBD2,13,TGCAGCGCTAGCGGGAGGGGCACAGATACGCAGTATTTT,CSASGRGTDTQYF
few,TRBV4-1,TRBJ2-7,NA,13,TGCGCCAGCAGCCAAGAGCGACAAAACGAGCAGTACTTC,CASSQERQNEQYF
few,TRBV27,TRBJ2-7,NA,9,TGTGCCAGGATATACGAGCAGTACTTC,CARIYEQYF
many,TRBV6-2/TRBV6-3,TRBJ2-7,TRBD1,15,TGTGCCAGCAGTTCCCCCGGGACAGGGTCCGACGAGCAGTACTTC,CASSSPGTGSDEQYF
NA,TRBV19,TRBJ2-5,NA,15,TGTGCCAGTAGTAGTGACCGACAGTATCAAGAGACCCAGTACTTC,CASSSDRQYQETQYF
many,TRBV30,TRBJ2-1,TRBD2,17,TGTGCCTGGAGTGGGGCGGGACTAGCGGGGGCCTACAATGAGCAGTTCTTC,CAWSGAGLAGAYNEQFF
few,TRBV11-3,TRBJ2-7,TRBD2,16,TGTGCCAGCAGCCCGGGGACTAGCGGGCCCTCCTACGAGCAGTACTTC,CASSPGTSGPSYEQYF